Listed below are T cell receptor beta chains from one sample, sequenced in a study of blood T cell repertoires in COVID-19. Sequencing used immunoSEQ multiplex PCR; TCRdb keeps in-frame clones, though not all of them. Among 200,000 to 250,000 clones, just under 90% were seen once, and the ten largest hold less than 3.5%. Sequencing was performed on peripheral blood. Source of these receptors: a man between 25 and 39 years old with COVID-19, enrolled during active disease. Both conserved end residues are part of each CDR3. The D gene is left open where the match is weak. Clone size is given for some rows only: seen once, a few or many times, or a class if the clone is expanded.

d_gene	abundance	v_gene	j_gene	CDR3nt	CDR3aa
NA	NA	TRBV5-8	TRBJ1-4	TGTGCCAGCAGCCTTGGACAGTTTGCAACTAATGAAAAACTGTTTTTT	CASSLGQFATNEKLFF
TRBD1	NA	TRBV5-1	TRBJ2-2	TGCGCCAGCAGCTTGCGAGACAGGGGTTCCTCCATGAACACCGGGGAGCTGTTTTTT	CASSLRDRGSSMNTGELFF
NA	NA	TRBV19	TRBJ2-1	TGTGCCAGTAGCTCTCGGGTAGGTGGGGGCAGCAATGAGCAGTTCTTC	CASSSRVGGGSNEQFF
TRBD1	few	TRBV6-2/TRBV6-3	TRBJ2-5	TGTGCCAGCAGTTACCCGCCGGCAGGTGCAGGGGGCCTCGTGGAGACCCAGTACTTC	CASSYPPAGAGGLVETQYF
NA	NA	TRBV14	TRBJ1-1	TGTGCCAGCAGCCGCGCCCTGAACACTGAAGCTTTCTTT	CASSRALNTEAFF
TRBD1	NA	TRBV27	TRBJ2-7	TGTGCCAGCAGTAAAGGGGACAGCTCCTACGAGCAGTACTTC	CASSKGDSSYEQYF
NA	few	TRBV18	TRBJ2-7	TGTGCCAGCTCACCACCAGGGGTGAGATACGAGCAGTACTTC	CASSPPGVRYEQYF
TRBD1	few	TRBV15	TRBJ1-3	TGTGCCACCAGCTCCCGAACGACAGGGATCTCTGGAAACACCATATATTTT	CATSSRTTGISGNTIYF
TRBD1	NA	TRBV15	TRBJ1-1	TGTGCCACCAGCAGAGGAGGGACAGGGAATACTGAAGCTTTCTTT	CATSRGGTGNTEAFF
NA	NA	TRBV12-3/TRBV12-4	TRBJ2-7	TGTGCCAGCAGTTATTATTTCGAGCAGTACTTC	CASSYYFEQYF
NA	NA	TRBV6-4	TRBJ2-3	TGTGCCAGCAGTGACTACGGGGGAGCGCAGTATTTT	CASSDYGGAQYF
NA	NA	TRBV3-1/TRBV3-2	TRBJ2-3	TGTGCCAGCAGCCTGGCAGGGGGCACAGATACGCAGTATTTT	CASSLAGGTDTQYF
TRBD1	NA	TRBV6-6	TRBJ1-1	TGTGCCAGCACCCCTGGGACAGGCTTGAACACTGAAGCTTTCTTT	CASTPGTGLNTEAFF
NA	NA	TRBV6-5	TRBJ1-1	TGTGCCAGCAGAAGGGGGAACACTGAAGCTTTCTTT	CASRRGNTEAFF
NA	NA	TRBV28	TRBJ1-1	TGTGCCAGCAGTTCCTCCACTGAAGCTTTCTTT	CASSSSTEAFF
TRBD1	NA	TRBV9	TRBJ2-2	TGTGCCAGCAGCCCAGGGACAGGGGATGACGGGGAGCTGTTTTTT	CASSPGTGDDGELFF
TRBD1	NA	TRBV6-5	TRBJ1-2	TGTGCCAGCAGTTCCCTTGGACAGGGGACCCCAAGGGGCTACACCTTC	CASSSLGQGTPRGYTF
TRBD2	NA	TRBV9	TRBJ2-1	TGTGCCAGCAGCGTAGGAGGACTAGCGGGAGCATTAAATGAGCAGTTCTTC	CASSVGGLAGALNEQFF
TRBD1	NA	TRBV6-5	TRBJ2-2	TGTGCCAGCAGATGGACAGGGATCTCCCCCGGGGAGCTGTTTTTT	CASRWTGISPGELFF
TRBD1	NA	TRBV2	TRBJ1-4	TGTGCCAGCAGGAGGGACAGGGGGATAGGAGAAAAACTGTTTTTT	CASRRDRGIGEKLFF